The 30 T cell receptor beta chains below come from one sample, sequenced in a study of CD8 T cells in Susac syndrome. An amount of RNA that ranged from about 0.45 to 1 ug was reverse transcribed with random hexamers. Via MiXCR, TCRdb re-called the immunoSEQ multiplex PCR reads, giving one row per CDR3 protein. The table shows 150,000 to 200,000 distinct CDR3 sequences, with 85% to 95% occurring only once. Material for sequencing was CD8+ T cells from PBMCs. These receptors came from a human donor with Susac syndrome.

The rearrangement uses TRBV13 and TRBJ2-7; a possible D gene is TRBD2 (5 bases). The CDR3 extends over 15 amino acids. The V and J ends lost 3 bases and 3 bases respectively, with 15 bases between them. Germline V gives CDR1 PRHDT, CDR2 FYEKMQ (reference sequence). The chain's CDR3 is CASSFGIDKDYEQYF. CDR3 nucleotides: TGTGCCAGCAGCTTCGGGATCGACAAGGACTACGAGCAGTACTTC.

V usage is TRBV7-8 and J usage is TRBJ1-1; 7 bases line up with TRBD1. The CDR3 is made up of 15 amino acids. Germline values: CDR1 SGHVS, CDR2 FQNEAQ. V shed 4 bases and J 1 base; nucleotides not matched to a gene: 6. The CDR3 DNA is TGTGCCAGCAGCTGGAGACAGGGCGAGAACACTGAAGCTTTCTTT. Its protein is CASSWRQGENTEAFF.

This clonotype was observed a single time. The chain recombines TRBV27 with TRBJ2-1, with no clear D. The germline gives CDR1 MNHEY, CDR2 SMNVEV (reference sequence). The V end was cut by 5 bases, the J end by 7 bases, with 9 bases between. The CDR3 contains 12 residues. The CDR3 protein is CASSTRMNEQFF. CDR3 nucleotides: TGTGCCAGCAGTACCAGGATGAATGAGCAGTTCTTC.

The chain uses TRBV29-1 and TRBJ1-1; D might be TRBD1 (5 bases). Germline V lookup: CDR1 SQVTM, CDR2 ANQGSEA. The V gene lost 3 bases and the J gene lost 5 bases, with 13 bases spanning the gap. The CDR3 sequence is 13 residues long. CDR3 DNA sequence: TGCAGCGTTGAGGAGCAGCGGGGGACTGAAGCTTTCTTT. Translated: CSVEEQRGTEAFF. The full variable domain, completed using reference TRBV29-1 and TRBJ1-1, is SAVISQKPSRDICQRGTSLTIQCQVDSQVTMMFWYRQQPGQSLTLIATANQGSEATYESGFVIDKFPISRPNLTFSTLTVSNMSPEDSSIYLCSVEEQRGTEAFFGQGTRLTVV.

The chain couples TRBV29-1 to TRBJ2-3, with D possibly matching TRBD1 (5 bases). The germline V and J ends were trimmed by 2 bases and 1 base, with 16 bases remaining between them. The germline CDR1 and CDR2 sequences are SQVTM and ANQGSEA. This CDR3 has 16 residues. The CDR3 spells CSVERQSGRGTDTQYF. The CDR3 region has the DNA TGCAGCGTTGAAAGACAGTCTGGTAGGGGCACAGATACGCAGTATTTT.

This rearrangement joins TRBV4-1 to TRBJ1-5, with 8 positions matching TRBD1. Germline CDR1 is MGHRA and CDR2 is YSYEKL. Trimming cost V 2 bases and J 0 bases; bases outside gene matches: 15. The CDR3 extends over 20 amino acids. The CDR3 bases are TGCGCCAGCAGCCAATGGGTGGGCAGGGGGCTTGGAAATAGCAATCAGCCCCAGCATTTT. It encodes CASSQWVGRGLGNSNQPQHF.

This clonotype was seen once. The chain is built from TRBV7-2 and TRBJ2-6, with TRBD1 matching 7 bases. Germline CDR1 and CDR2: SGHTA and FQGNSA. The ends lost 2 bases at V and 2 bases at J; junction bases unmatched: 3. The CDR3 contains 16 residues. CDR3 DNA sequence: TGTGCCAGCAGCTTAACAGGGGAGACTGGGGCCAACGTCCTGACTTTC. It codes for CASSLTGETGANVLTF.

The chain uses TRBV10-2 and TRBJ1-1; TRBD1 might be the D (6 bases). CDR1 and CDR2 from the germline V gene are WSHSY and SAAADI. This CDR3 spans 13 amino acids. Trimming removed 2 bases from V and 5 bases from J, with 9 bases in between. In DNA form, the CDR3 reads TGCGCCAGCAGTGAGCCACAGGGTACTGAAGCTTTCTTT. Its translation is CASSEPQGTEAFF.

This chain connects TRBV20-1 to TRBJ1-5, with TRBD1 matching 7 bases. V lost 6 bases, J lost 3 bases, and 14 bases stayed unmatched. This CDR3 has 16 residues. Germline loops: CDR1 DFQATT, CDR2 SNEGSKA (reference sequence). The CDR3 is CSAPVTGTAPNQPQHF. DNA for the CDR3: TGCAGTGCGCCGGTTACCGGGACAGCCCCCAATCAGCCCCAGCATTTT.

The CDR3 here is CASSAEGPGLYNEQFF. The CDR3 DNA sequence: TGTGCCAGCAGCGCCGAGGGGCCAGGTCTCTACAATGAGCAGTTCTTC. V and J are TRBV9 and TRBJ2-1, with D perhaps being TRBD1 or TRBD2 (5 bases each). Germline CDR1 reads SGDLS; CDR2 reads YYNGEE. This CDR3 has 16 amino acids. V was cut by 3 bases and J by 3 bases, with 16 bases left in between.

J is TRBJ1-2 and V is TRBV20-1; 10 bases agree with TRBD1. The CDR3 is 16 residues long. V lost 3 bases to trimming and J lost 3 bases; unmatched junction nucleotides: 10. The germline V gene encodes CDR1 DFQATT and CDR2 SNEGSKA (reference sequence). CDR3 region: CSASQQGTGVYYGYTF. The CDR3 DNA follows: TGCAGTGCTAGTCAGCAAGGGACAGGGGTGTACTATGGCTACACCTTC.

The CDR3 region is CASTEGLASTEAFF. The CDR3 region has the DNA TGTGCCAGCACCGAAGGACTCGCGAGCACTGAAGCTTTCTTT. This chain uses TRBV9 with TRBJ1-1; D unclear. Germline V gene data show CDR1 as SGDLS and CDR2 as YYNGEE. Deletions cut 6 bases from V and 4 bases from J, with 16 bases between. This CDR3 has 14 residues.

The chain combines TRBV11-2 with TRBJ2-3, with 8 bases fitting TRBD1. After removal of 3 bases from V and 2 bases from J, the junction contained 13 bases not matched to a gene. Germline assignment: CDR1 SGHAT and CDR2 FQNNGV. The CDR3 sequence is 18 residues long. The CDR3 loop reads CASSLIPSRTGTTDTQYF. CDR3 nucleotides: TGTGCCAGCAGCTTGATACCAAGCCGGACAGGGACCACAGATACGCAGTATTTT.

The chain joins TRBV24-1 to TRBJ1-6; D call uncertain. CDR1 KGHDR and CDR2 SFDVKD come from the germline V gene. This CDR3 comprises 10 residues. V was clipped by 12 bases and J by 14 bases, with 13 bases between them. The CDR3 DNA sequence: TGTGCCCCTGTGCCGGGGTCCCTCCACTTT. The encoded protein is CAPVPGSLHF.

The CDR3 bases are TGTGCCACCAGTGCCCGTAGGACCGATCTCAACACCGGGGAGCTGTTTTTT. Protein: CATSARRTDLNTGELFF. The rearrangement joins TRBV24-1 to TRBJ2-2; D gene unclear. The CDR3 spans 17 residues. Between the trimmed V and J ends, which lost 5 bases and 2 bases, there was a span of 17 bases. The germline gives CDR1 KGHDR, CDR2 SFDVKD.

The chain couples TRBV12-3 or TRBV12-4 to TRBJ2-5; D gene uncertain. CDR3 length equals 15 residues. V dropped 3 bases and J dropped 1 base, with 12 bases sitting between them. The CDR3 here is CASSFRAPLQETQYF. In DNA form, the CDR3 reads TGTGCCAGCAGTTTTAGGGCCCCTCTCCAAGAGACCCAGTACTTC.

CDR3 protein: CASSYSWQIDQPQHF. CDR3 bases: TGTGCCAGCAGTTACTCTTGGCAGATCGATCAGCCCCAGCATTTT. This chain uses TRBV6-5 with TRBJ1-5; D gene unclear. Germline V gene lookup returns CDR1 MNHEY and CDR2 SVGAGI. Trimming removed 0 bases at V and 5 bases at J, with 11 bases between. This CDR3 is built from 15 residues.

V usage is TRBV12-3 or TRBV12-4 and J usage is TRBJ2-3; no clear D. Trimming took 1 base from V and 0 from J, leaving 8 bases between them. The CDR3 is 15 residues long. The CDR3, as DNA: TGTGCCAGCAGTTTAGACGGATTTAGCACAGATACGCAGTATTTT. This codes for CASSLDGFSTDTQYF.

This clonotype was seen only once. The chain is built from TRBV23-1 and TRBJ2-7; D not certain. TRBV23-1 is designated an ORF whose function remains uncertain. The V end was cut by 6 bases, the J end by 1 base, with 10 bases between. The CDR3 covers 13 residues. This CDR3 reads CASRNEESYEQYF. The CDR3 region has the DNA TGCGCCAGCAGGAACGAAGAGTCCTACGAGCAGTACTTC.

V is TRBV5-6 and J is TRBJ2-3, with D perhaps assigned TRBD1 or TRBD2 (5 bases each). V lost 3 bases and J 6 bases, leaving 17 bases between the germline ends. The CDR3 has 15 residues. Germline-derived CDR1 and CDR2 are SGHDT and YYEEEE. Here the CDR3 reads CASSSGSRWGDTQYF. CDR3 nucleotides: TGTGCCAGCAGCTCCGGATCTCGTTGGGGGGATACGCAGTATTTT. Based on the CDR3 plus reference TRBV5-6 and TRBJ2-3, the full variable domain is DAGVTQSPTHLIKTRGQQVTLRCSPKSGHDTVSWYQQALGQGPQFIFQYYEEEERQRGNFPDRFSGHQFPNYSSELNVNALLLGDSALYLCASSSGSRWGDTQYFGPGTRLTVL.

This sequence joins TRBV6-2 or TRBV6-3 and TRBJ1-1; 7 bases agree with TRBD1. With 7 bases clipped from V and 7 bases from J, the junction kept 21 bases outside the gene matches. This CDR3 spans 17 amino acids. Per the germline V gene, CDR1 is MNHEY and CDR2 is SVGEGT. The CDR3 spells CASTITIRFTGANEAFF. The DNA of the CDR3 is TGTGCCAGCACCATAACGATCCGGTTTACAGGGGCAAATGAAGCTTTCTTT.

The chain is built from TRBV10-3 and TRBJ2-3, with D unclear. The CDR3 length is 13 residues. CDR1 is ENHRY, CDR2 SYGVKD, per germline. V dropped 8 bases and J dropped 6 bases, with 15 bases sitting between them. CDR3 nucleotide sequence: TGTGCCATCCCCCCTAGGGATTACGATACGCAGTATTTT. Translated, it gives CAIPPRDYDTQYF.

This chain connects TRBV28 to TRBJ1-5; D is uncertain. The germline V gene has CDR1 MDHEN and CDR2 SYDVKM. This CDR3 is 12 amino acids long. V gave up 6 bases and J gave up 10 bases, with 13 bases separating them. This CDR3 is CASSPRRAPQHF. The CDR3 coding sequence is TGTGCCAGCAGCCCTAGGAGGGCTCCCCAGCATTTT.

This clonotype was picked up one time. The rearrangement uses TRBV29-1 and TRBJ1-2; possibly TRBD1 for D (5 bases). V lost 2 bases, J lost 7 bases, and 17 bases lay in between. The CDR3 extends over 14 amino acids. In germline, CDR1 is SQVTM, CDR2 ANQGSEA. The CDR3 spells CSVEQQVGWGGYTF. The CDR3 DNA reads as TGCAGCGTTGAACAACAGGTCGGTTGGGGTGGCTACACCTTC.

This rearrangement joins TRBV20-1 to TRBJ2-1, with 8 bases matching TRBD2. The CDR3 sequence is 16 residues long. With 4 bases clipped from V and 3 bases from J, the junction kept 11 bases outside the gene matches. Germline CDR1 is DFQATT and CDR2 is SNEGSKA (reference sequence). The CDR3 region is CSATPQLAGIYNEQFF. CDR3 DNA: TGCAGTGCTACCCCTCAATTAGCGGGGATCTACAATGAGCAGTTCTTC.

This clonotype was recorded once. The chain combines TRBV12-3 or TRBV12-4 with TRBJ1-1; tentative D call: TRBD1 (5 bases). The CDR3 contains 14 residues. Trimming cost V 3 bases and J 10 bases, with 18 bases left between them. CDR3 loop: CASSFFGRVEGAFF. The DNA for the CDR3 is TGTGCCAGCAGTTTCTTCGGCAGGGTGGAAGGAGCTTTCTTT.

The rearrangement links TRBV28 to TRBJ2-4; D is perhaps TRBD1 (5 bases). Germline-derived CDR1 and CDR2 are MDHEN and SYDVKM. The CDR3 spans 14 residues. V dropped 7 bases and J dropped 2 bases, with 12 bases sitting between them. CDR3 coding DNA: TGTGCCAGCACCGTGCGGACAACCAAAAACATTCAGTACTTC. Its translation: CASTVRTTKNIQYF. The full variable domain, its missing parts supplied by reference TRBV28 and TRBJ2-4, is DVKVTQSSRYLVKRTGEKVFLECVQDMDHENMFWYRQDPGLGLRLIYFSYDVKMKEKGDIPEGYSVSREKKERFSLILESASTNQTSMYLCASTVRTTKNIQYFGAGTRLSVL.

The chain joins TRBV12-3 or TRBV12-4 to TRBJ2-3; 8 positions match TRBD2. The CDR3 totals 14 residues. After removal of 7 bases from V and 0 bases from J, the junction contained 3 bases not matched to a gene. CDR3 nucleotide sequence: TGTGCCAGCACCAAGCGGGGGAGCACAGATACGCAGTATTTT. Translation: CASTKRGSTDTQYF.

The chain employs TRBV28 and TRBJ2-5; D possibly corresponds to TRBD1 (5 bases). Germline V lookup: CDR1 MDHEN, CDR2 SYDVKM. The CDR3 length is 15 residues. V dropped 5 bases and J dropped 9 bases, with 22 bases sitting between them. CDR3 sequence reads: CASSPDSAAAWAQYF. The CDR3 DNA reads TGTGCCAGCAGTCCTGACAGCGCCGCAGCGTGGGCCCAGTACTTC. The complete variable domain, with remaining parts taken from reference TRBV28 and TRBJ2-5, reads DVKVTQSSRYLVKRTGEKVFLECVQDMDHENMFWYRQDPGLGLRLIYFSYDVKMKEKGDIPEGYSVSREKKERFSLILESASTNQTSMYLCASSPDSAAAWAQYFGPGTRLLVL.

The chain joins TRBV20-1 to TRBJ1-1; unclear D gene. This CDR3 is built from 12 residues. Trimming removed 0 bases from V and 2 bases from J, with 4 bases in between. The V gene's germline CDR1 is DFQATT and CDR2 SNEGSKA (reference sequence). As DNA, the CDR3 is TGCAGTGCTAGAGAAGCCAACACTGAAGCTTTCTTT. Translating gives CSAREANTEAFF.